This T cell receptor beta chain came from a study of blood T cell repertoires in COVID-19. Study-wide background: Samples representing acute and convalescent COVID-19 were sourced from the United States, Italy and Spain. T cells, B-cell-depleted T cells, or PBMCs supplied cDNA or gDNA.

The germline V gene encodes CDR1 LNHDA and CDR2 SQIVND (reference sequence). V was cut by 7 bases and J by 4 bases, with 16 bases left in between. This CDR3 has 14 residues. How the authors handled the data: Quantification of nucleated cells was approximated via reference gene primer amplification. TCRdb keeps only in-frame clones here, not all; method: immunoSEQ multiplex PCR. That table furnishes V, J and clone size, whereas the DNA furnished D and trimming. The profile covers about 120,000 clones, with about four fifths appearing a single time and about 2.1% taken by the ten largest. Source material: peripheral blood. The chain employs TRBV19 and TRBJ1-1; the D gene is possibly TRBD1 (5 bases). This clonotype originated in a man aged 65-85 years with acute or convalescent COVID-19. The CDR3: CASNLGRGTTEAFF. DNA of the CDR3: TGTGCCAGTAATCTGGGCCGGGGGACCACTGAAGCTTTCTTT.